This T cell receptor (beta chain) was captured in a study of blood T cell repertoires in COVID-19 (dated by TCRdb to between 2020 and 2021). Regarding the complete study: The collaborator samples originated in the United States, Italy and Spain and spanned the acute and convalescent phases of COVID-19. The material from the prospective study consisted of cDNA or gDNA derived from T cells, B-cell-depleted T cells, or PBMCs. Where HLA class I and class II types were available, the types were taken from metadata supplied by the sample provider, not from assay-based typing. The repertoires were made available in a free public database intended to serve as a resource for research on the immune response to SARS-CoV-2. Samples came from the ongoing ImmuneRACE study (first 160 participants) plus 1,254 subjects from 6 global collaborators. Deeply sampled blood TCRbeta repertoires from subjects exposed to, actively infected with, or recovered from COVID-19 were included in the dataset. A de-identified subject ID, COVID-19 status, age in years and sex were almost always included in the sample metadata.

Measured from the cysteine to the phenylalanine, the CDR3 is 15 residues long. This entry keeps only the CDR3 DNA: 45 bases, framed from base 1. Via the germline V gene, CDR1 is MNHEY and CDR2 SVGEGT. V trim: 5 bases; J trim: 2 bases; unmatched bases: 4. On this clone itself: The antigen it binds to is not known. Base qualities are missing; no much larger clone stands one base away.

The collaborating institutions used their own protocols to collect whole blood in K2EDTA tubes. Collaborator samples were shipped for TCRbeta analysis as frozen whole blood, isolated PBMCs, or DNA extracted from either sample type. Results and caveats for the whole study, not just this receptor: Clinical and demographic metadata were provided uncurated, with the amount varying by source and participant.

TCRbeta CDR3 regions were amplified from genomic DNA using the immunoSEQ Assay, a bias-controlled multiplex PCR. In the source study's methods: Nucleated cell counts per sample were estimated from amplification of reference gene primers within the assay. To quantify the absolute abundance of each unique TCRbeta CDR3 rearrangement, sequence reads were collapsed and filtered. For each sample, productive Simpson clonality was calculated by taking the square root of Simpson's diversity index across productive rearrangements. Drawn from immuneACCESS, this table holds only the in-frame rearrangements with V and J called that TCRdb kept. Clones are partly lost; checked studies trace under half to an unresolved V gene and leave the rest unexplained. For V, J and clone size, that table is used; D and trimming come from the DNA. This sample is represented by approximately 360,000 clones; around 91% of them were singletons. The top ten hold about 6.5% of the sample.

The origin of this receptor is a man younger than 35 with active or convalescent COVID-19. The rearranged segments are TRBV6-2 or TRBV6-3 and TRBJ1-5, and 9 junctional nucleotides match TRBD1. Sequencing was done on a sample of peripheral blood. The DNA sequence is TGTGCCAGCAGTGCGGACAGGGGCGGCAATCAGCCCCAGCATTTT. Its product reads: CASSADRGGNQPQHF.